This T cell receptor beta chain comes out of a study of T cells in Graves' hyperthyroidism and ophthalmopathy. At least 3 on the Clinical Activity Score was recorded for ophthalmopathy patients, who also had NOSPECS grade at least 4 and duration under 3 months. RNA transcripts yielded amplified TCR beta CDR3 regions. With the HTBI primer set, the TCR CDR3 went through a first round of RT-PCR. TCRdb used MiXCR to reprocess the multiplex PCR reads, holding one entry per CDR3 protein. The data show approximately 520,000 distinct CDR3 sequences, roughly 25% seen once. The receptor was isolated from a woman aged 25 to 39 with Graves' ophthalmopathy. The material sequenced was blood.

The CDR3 region is CASSENIGTRVGYEQYF. The CDR3, as DNA: TGTGCCAGCAGTGAAAATATTGGGACACGAGTGGGCTACGAGCAGTACTTC. The chain uses TRBV25-1 and TRBJ2-7; a weak D match, TRBD1 (6 bases). The V end lost 2 bases, the J end lost 3 bases, and 20 bases lay between the germline ends. The CDR3 consists of 17 residues. Germline values: CDR1 MGHDK, CDR2 SYGVNS.